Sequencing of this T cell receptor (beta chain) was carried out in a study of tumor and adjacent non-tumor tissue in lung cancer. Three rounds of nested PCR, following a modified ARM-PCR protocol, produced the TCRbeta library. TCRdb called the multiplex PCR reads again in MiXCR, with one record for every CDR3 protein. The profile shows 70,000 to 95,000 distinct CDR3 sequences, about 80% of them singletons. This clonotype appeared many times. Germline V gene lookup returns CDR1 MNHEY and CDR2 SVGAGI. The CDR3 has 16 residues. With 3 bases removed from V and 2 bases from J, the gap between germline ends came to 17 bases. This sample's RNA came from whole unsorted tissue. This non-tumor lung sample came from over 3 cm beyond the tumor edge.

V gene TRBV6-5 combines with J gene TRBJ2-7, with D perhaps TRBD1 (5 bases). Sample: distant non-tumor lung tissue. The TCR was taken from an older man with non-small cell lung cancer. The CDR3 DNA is TGTGCCAGCAGTTATTCCCGGGCAGGGTCTGCCTACGAGCAGTACTTC. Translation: CASSYSRAGSAYEQYF.